This passage covers 30 T cell receptor beta chains from one sample sequenced in a study of blood T cell repertoires in COVID-19. TCRdb's copy holds only in-frame clones and misses some; the assay was immunoSEQ multiplex PCR. The sample lists roughly 90,000 clones, 89% occurring once. Source material: peripheral blood. These receptors were collected from a man aged 45-60 years with COVID-19, enrolled during active disease.

The rearrangement uses TRBV3-1 (or the pseudogene TRBV3-2) and TRBJ2-2, with D tentatively TRBD1 (5 bases). V gave up 3 bases and J gave up 5 bases, with 10 bases separating them. The germline V gene encodes CDR1 LGHDT and CDR2 YNNKEL (reference sequence). This CDR3 is 14 amino acids long. CDR3 bases: TGTGCCAGCAGCCATACTCAGGGAACCGGGGAGCTGTTTTTT. Translated, it gives CASSHTQGTGELFF.

The sample holds one count of this clone. V is TRBV18 and J is TRBJ1-6, with D possibly being TRBD1 (6 bases). The length of the CDR3 is 15 residues. The V gene lost 3 bases and the J gene lost 2 bases, with 8 bases spanning the gap. The germline gives CDR1 KGHSH, CDR2 LQKENI. In nucleotides, the CDR3 is TGTGCCAGCTCACCTCGGGACACCTATAATTCACCCCTCCACTTT. It codes for CASSPRDTYNSPLHF. Combining the CDR3 with reference TRBV18 and TRBJ1-6 gives the whole variable domain NAGVMQNPRHLVRRRGQEARLRCSPMKGHSHVYWYRQLPEEGLKFMVYLQKENIIDESGMPKERFSAEFPKEGPSILRIQQVVRGDSAAYFCASSPRDTYNSPLHFGNGTRLTVT.

This clone has more than one count but fewer than ten. The genes are TRBV7-2 and TRBJ2-7; 7 nucleotides match TRBD2. This CDR3 comprises 13 residues. The J segment lost 6 bases and the V segment lost 8 bases, leaving 10 bases of the junction unmatched. Germline CDR1 SGHTA, CDR2 FQGNSA. In nucleotides, the CDR3 is TGTGCCAGCGCCACCGGGGGGAGGTCCGAGCAGTACTTC. Residues: CASATGGRSEQYF. The full variable domain, its missing parts supplied by reference TRBV7-2 and TRBJ2-7, is GAGVSQSPSNKVTEKGKDVELRCDPISGHTALYWYRQSLGQGLEFLIYFQGNSAPDKSGLPSDRFSAERTGGSVSTLTIQRTQQEDSAVYLCASATGGRSEQYFGPGTRLTVT.

The chain uses TRBV19 and TRBJ1-5, with 7 bases fitting TRBD1. This CDR3 spans 16 amino acids. Germline values: CDR1 LNHDA, CDR2 SQIVND (reference sequence). V was pared by 6 bases and J by 0 bases, with 8 bases of the junction left unmatched. The DNA for the CDR3 is TGTGCCAGTAGCCGACAGGGAGGATATAGCAATCAGCCCCAGCATTTT. Translating it yields CASSRQGGYSNQPQHF.

The V gene is TRBV2, the J gene TRBJ1-1; 10 nucleotides agree with TRBD1. Germline CDR1 SNHLY, CDR2 FYNNEI. J gave up 5 bases and V 4 bases, and 7 bases lay outside the gene matches. There are 15 residues in the CDR3. The DNA of the CDR3 is TGTGCCAGCAGTGCTGAGACAGGGGGCTGGACTGAAGCTTTCTTT. It encodes CASSAETGGWTEAFF.

The sample holds one count of this clone. CDR3 protein: CASRIQDNTEAFF. In DNA, the CDR3 is TGTGCCAGCAGGATACAGGATAACACTGAAGCTTTCTTT. The rearrangement links TRBV5-5 to TRBJ1-1; D might be TRBD1 (5 bases). The CDR3 sequence is 13 residues long. The germline gives CDR1 SGHKS, CDR2 YYEKEE (reference sequence). Trimming pared 5 bases from V and 2 bases from J, leaving 10 bases between.

This chain uses TRBV7-6 with TRBJ1-5, with 7 nucleotides matching TRBD1. Germline values: CDR1 SGHVS, CDR2 FNYEAQ. The CDR3 consists of 16 residues. With 7 bases clipped from V and 3 bases from J, the junction kept 12 bases outside the gene matches. The CDR3 loop is CASIFPPGTANQPQHF. The CDR3 DNA reads TGTGCCAGCATCTTTCCCCCTGGGACAGCCAATCAGCCCCAGCATTTT.

The rearrangement uses TRBV4-1 and TRBJ1-2; 7 bases agree with TRBD1. The ends lost 1 base at V and 5 bases at J; junction bases unmatched: 10. The CDR3 is 16 residues long. Germline-derived CDR1 and CDR2 are MGHRA and YSYEKL. The CDR3 loop reads CASSQVRDSLGYGYTF. The CDR3 DNA follows: TGCGCCAGCAGCCAAGTCAGGGACAGCTTAGGATATGGCTACACCTTC.

The J gene is TRBJ2-5, the V gene TRBV15; no reliable D call. The CDR3 runs 14 residues. Germline CDR1 is LNHNV and CDR2 is YYDKDF (reference sequence). Trimming stripped 0 bases from V and 1 base from J, with 6 bases between. Written as DNA, the CDR3 is TGTGCCACCAGCAGAGAGGGCATCCAAGAGACCCAGTACTTC. Translating it yields CATSREGIQETQYF.

The chain combines TRBV5-5 with TRBJ1-1, with TRBD1 as a possible D gene (6 bases). CDR3 length: 14 residues. V was shortened by 6 bases and J by 4 bases, with 16 bases between the two germline ends. Germline loops: CDR1 SGHKS, CDR2 YYEKEE (reference sequence). CDR3 protein: CASNFAGVGTEAFF. For the CDR3, the DNA is TGTGCCAGCAACTTTGCAGGGGTCGGCACTGAAGCTTTCTTT.

The chain couples TRBV27 to TRBJ1-5; 8 nucleotides agree with TRBD1. Per germline, CDR1 MNHEY and CDR2 SMNVEV (reference sequence). This CDR3 contains 14 residues. The V segment lost 3 bases and the J segment 7 bases; nucleotides outside the gene matches: 5. CDR3 coding DNA: TGTGCCAGCAGTTTCGGACAGGGTGCACAGCCCCAGCATTTT. Its protein product is CASSFGQGAQPQHF.

The chain couples TRBV7-8 to TRBJ1-1; D is possibly TRBD1 (5 bases). The CDR3 loop spans 14 amino acids. The germline V gene has CDR1 SGHVS and CDR2 FQNEAQ. V was shortened by 2 bases and J by 8 bases, with 15 bases between the two germline ends. In DNA form, the CDR3 reads TGTGCCAGCAGCTTATACTTGTTGAAGGGGGAAGCTTTCTTT. It translates to CASSLYLLKGEAFF.

The gene calls are TRBV4-3 and TRBJ1-6; TRBD1 agrees at 10 bases. Germline values: CDR1 LGHNA, CDR2 YSLEER. The CDR3 spans 18 residues. J gave up 6 bases and V 0 bases, and 8 bases lay outside the gene matches. The CDR3 loop is CASSQERVRQGANSPLHF. The DNA for the CDR3 is TGCGCCAGCAGCCAAGAAAGGGTGAGACAGGGGGCTAATTCACCCCTCCACTTT.

The chain joins TRBV19 to TRBJ1-1; no firm D call. CDR3 length: 14 amino acids. V lost 5 bases and J 1 base, leaving 11 bases between the germline ends. Germline lookup yields CDR1 LNHDA and CDR2 SQIVND (reference sequence). This chain's CDR3 is CASSFAGKNTEAFF. The CDR3 nucleotides read TGTGCCAGTAGTTTCGCGGGAAAGAACACTGAAGCTTTCTTT.

V is TRBV18 and J is TRBJ2-7; 11 positions match TRBD1. This CDR3 has 13 residues. Trimming removed 3 bases from V and 5 bases from J; junction bases left unmatched: 0. Germline V CDR1 and CDR2: KGHSH, LQKENI. CDR3 sequence (DNA): TGTGCCAGCTCACCGGGACAGGGGGACGAGCAGTACTTC. Translation gives CASSPGQGDEQYF. Based on the CDR3 plus reference TRBV18 and TRBJ2-7, the full variable domain is NAGVMQNPRHLVRRRGQEARLRCSPMKGHSHVYWYRQLPEEGLKFMVYLQKENIIDESGMPKERFSAEFPKEGPSILRIQQVVRGDSAAYFCASSPGQGDEQYFGPGTRLTVT.

The CDR3 is CSVLRVSSTDTQYF. DNA for the CDR3: TGCAGCGTGCTACGGGTATCTAGCACAGATACGCAGTATTTT. The V gene is TRBV29-1, the J gene TRBJ2-3; no firm D call. The CDR3 runs to 14 residues. V was cut by 6 bases and J by 0 bases, with 13 bases left in between. From germline, CDR1 is SQVTM and CDR2 ANQGSEA.

The V and J genes are TRBV19 and TRBJ1-2; 8 positions agree with TRBD1. This CDR3 has 14 residues. The ends lost 2 bases at V and 6 bases at J; junction bases unmatched: 5. The germline V gene encodes CDR1 LNHDA and CDR2 SQIVND (reference sequence). Here the CDR3 reads CASSILAGGHGYTF. The CDR3 DNA reads as TGTGCCAGTAGTATATTGGCAGGGGGCCATGGCTACACCTTC.

V gene TRBV6-5 combines with J gene TRBJ1-2; D is undetermined. Trimming took 8 bases from V and 4 from J, leaving 17 bases between them. From germline, CDR1 is MNHEY and CDR2 SVGAGI. This CDR3 spans 14 amino acids. The CDR3 protein is CASSLREGVYGYTF. In nucleotides, the CDR3 is TGTGCCAGCTCTCTACGGGAGGGTGTCTATGGCTACACCTTC.

The rearrangement links TRBV12-3 or TRBV12-4 to TRBJ2-2, with a possible D match to TRBD1 (6 bases). V lost 6 bases and J 6 bases, leaving 8 bases between the germline ends. The CDR3 is 12 residues long. DNA of the CDR3: TGTGCCAGCAGACAGGGACCCGGGGAGCTGTTTTTT. Amino acids: CASRQGPGELFF.

V gene TRBV24-1 combines with J gene TRBJ2-2; 14 nucleotides agree with TRBD2. The CDR3 is 16 amino acids. CDR1 is KGHDR, CDR2 SFDVKD, per germline. V shed 5 bases and J 6 bases; nucleotides not matched to a gene: 4. The CDR3 nucleotides read TGTGCCACCAGTGTCCCGACTAGCGGGGGGGCCGGGGAGCTGTTTTTT. It translates to CATSVPTSGGAGELFF.

The rearrangement links TRBV24-1 to TRBJ1-2; no definite D call. Deletions cut 1 base from V and 6 bases from J, with 5 bases between. This CDR3 comprises 12 residues. The germline V gene encodes CDR1 KGHDR and CDR2 SFDVKD. DNA for the CDR3: TGTGCCACCAGTGATTTTAGCAATGGCTACACCTTC. Residues: CATSDFSNGYTF.

The V and J genes are TRBV7-2 and TRBJ1-6; 10 nucleotides match TRBD1. The CDR3 is 15 amino acids. Germline trimming cut 5 bases from V and 14 bases from J; bases unmatched to any gene: 12. Germline lookup yields CDR1 SGHTA and CDR2 FQGNSA. The CDR3 spells CASSPQGTGVSSLHF. CDR3 sequence (DNA): TGTGCCAGCAGCCCGCAGGGGACAGGGGTTTCGTCCCTCCACTTT.

The genes are TRBV6-5 and TRBJ2-3; perhaps TRBD1 as D (7 bases). The V gene's germline CDR1 is MNHEY and CDR2 SVGAGI. Trimming removed 10 bases from V and 5 bases from J, with 19 bases in between. The CDR3 is made up of 14 amino acids. The CDR3 protein is CATSEGAVGDTQYF. CDR3 nucleotides: TGTGCCACCTCGGAGGGGGCTGTCGGAGATACGCAGTATTTT.

J is TRBJ1-2 and V is TRBV28, with TRBD1 matching over 7 bases. The CDR3 contains 13 residues. The V gene end was trimmed by 6 bases and the J gene end by 7 bases; junction bases not matched to a gene: 8. CDR1 and CDR2 from the germline V gene are MDHEN and SYDVKM. The CDR3 loop reads CASRSGQPFGYTF. In DNA form, the CDR3 reads TGTGCCAGCAGGTCGGGACAGCCCTTTGGCTACACCTTC.

The chain links TRBV3-1 (or the pseudogene TRBV3-2) to TRBJ1-2; D is unresolved. Trimming removed 1 base at V and 8 bases at J, with 20 bases between. The CDR3 covers 16 residues. CDR1 LGHDT and CDR2 YNNKEL come from the germline V gene (reference sequence). The CDR3 DNA sequence: TGTGCCAGCAGCCAAGTGCTCGTAAGTGGGAGAGAGGGCTACACCTTC. Protein sequence: CASSQVLVSGREGYTF.

V and J are TRBV28 and TRBJ1-3, with D maybe TRBD1 (6 bases). From germline, CDR1 is MDHEN and CDR2 SYDVKM. V lost 6 bases to trimming and J lost 0 bases, with 21 bases between them. The CDR3 sequence is 18 residues long. CDR3 nucleotide sequence: TGTGCCAGCAGGCTATCTCAGGGACACGGCTTCTCTGGAAACACCATATATTTT. Translated: CASRLSQGHGFSGNTIYF. Complete variable domain (other parts from reference TRBV28 and TRBJ1-3): DVKVTQSSRYLVKRTGEKVFLECVQDMDHENMFWYRQDPGLGLRLIYFSYDVKMKEKGDIPEGYSVSREKKERFSLILESASTNQTSMYLCASRLSQGHGFSGNTIYFGEGSWLTVV.

The V and J genes are TRBV29-1 and TRBJ1-1, with TRBD1 matching 7 bases. Germline V gene lookup returns CDR1 SQVTM and CDR2 ANQGSEA. With V trimmed by 4 bases and J by 5 bases, 10 bases remained unmatched. This CDR3 contains 14 residues. The CDR3 DNA sequence: TGCAGCGTTGGGCCGACAGGGCGAGGAACTGAAGCTTTCTTT. This encodes CSVGPTGRGTEAFF.

The rearrangement links TRBV9 to TRBJ2-3, with D possibly TRBD2 on 7 matching bases. From germline, CDR1 is SGDLS and CDR2 YYNGEE. The V gene lost 4 bases and the J gene lost 5 bases, with 14 bases spanning the gap. The CDR3 runs to 14 residues. CDR3 protein: CASSMGGLGDTQYF. CDR3 coding DNA: TGTGCCAGCAGCATGGGGGGGCTAGGAGATACGCAGTATTTT.

A single count supports this clone. The gene calls are TRBV6-5 and TRBJ1-5, with 8 bases identical to TRBD1. The germline gives CDR1 MNHEY, CDR2 SVGAGI. J was trimmed by 4 bases and V by 6 bases; bases with no gene match: 5. The CDR3 is 14 residues long. The CDR3 nucleotides are TGTGCCAGCAGGATGACAGGGGTGAATCAGCCCCAGCATTTT. Its protein is CASRMTGVNQPQHF.

The CDR3 is CANRVESSYNEQFF. As DNA, the CDR3 is TGTGCCAACAGGGTCGAGAGCTCCTACAATGAGCAGTTCTTC. The chain has TRBV11-3 and TRBJ2-1; a possible D gene is TRBD1 (6 bases). CDR3 length equals 14 residues. CDR1 and CDR2 from the germline V gene are SGHNT and YENEEA. Between the trimmed V and J ends, which lost 10 bases and 0 bases, there was a span of 13 bases.